The next 29 T cell receptor beta chains were all read from a single sample in a study of T cell responses to AZD1222 COVID-19 vaccine. The table came from immunoSEQ multiplex PCR; TCRdb's copy has only in-frame clones and leaves some out. The table shows 110,000 to 150,000 clones, with approximately 93% occurring only once. The source was peripheral blood, collected on day 0 of AZD1222 vaccination. The receptors come from an adult in good health.

This clone came up once. V gene TRBV11-2 combines with J gene TRBJ2-5; TRBD1 or TRBD2 may be the D gene (5 bases each). Germline V gene data show CDR1 as SGHAT and CDR2 as FQNNGV. Trimming took 0 bases from V and 5 from J, leaving 10 bases between them. The CDR3 contains 14 residues. The CDR3 coding sequence is TGTGCCAGCAGCTTAGAAAGGGGCGGGGAGACCCAGTACTTC. Encoded protein: CASSLERGGETQYF.

This chain connects TRBV19 to TRBJ1-4; D is unclear. Germline CDR1 LNHDA, CDR2 SQIVND (reference sequence). The CDR3 totals 13 residues. V was cut by 2 bases and J by 8 bases, with 9 bases left in between. The DNA of the CDR3 is TGTGCCAGTAGTATATCCACCCGGGAAAAACTGTTTTTT. It specifies CASSISTREKLFF.

Only a few counts were recorded for this clone. The chain recombines TRBV5-1 with TRBJ2-2; unclear D gene. Trimming removed 0 bases from V and 0 bases from J, with 18 bases in between. Germline V gives CDR1 SGHRS, CDR2 YFSETQ. The CDR3 loop spans 19 amino acids. This chain's CDR3 is CASSLGILRTGANTGELFF. The CDR3 DNA reads TGCGCCAGCAGCTTGGGGATCTTAAGGACGGGCGCGAACACCGGGGAGCTGTTTTTT.

The rearrangement joins TRBV28 to TRBJ2-7; D call uncertain. The length of the CDR3 is 15 residues. CDR1 and CDR2 (germline): MDHEN, SYDVKM. V was shortened by 2 bases and J by 2 bases, with 13 bases between the two germline ends. CDR3 residues: CASSLSSSLAYEQYF. The CDR3 coding sequence is TGTGCCAGCAGTTTAAGTAGCAGCCTCGCCTACGAGCAGTACTTC.

The chain employs TRBV18 and TRBJ1-1; TRBD1 might be the D (6 bases). CDR3 length: 13 residues. The germline gives CDR1 KGHSH, CDR2 LQKENI. Between the trimmed V and J ends, which lost 5 bases and 1 base, there was a span of 8 bases. The CDR3 loop reads CASSAGQNTEAFF. CDR3 DNA: TGTGCCAGCTCAGCGGGACAGAACACTGAAGCTTTCTTT.

This clone has only one observation. The chain combines TRBV28 with TRBJ1-1, with a possible D match to TRBD1 (5 bases). The CDR3 is 14 residues long. V lost 5 bases, J lost 1 base, and 11 bases lay in between. The germline CDR1 and CDR2 sequences are MDHEN and SYDVKM. DNA for the CDR3: TGTGCCAGCAGTACCAGGGTGGGGAACACTGAAGCTTTCTTT. Amino acid sequence: CASSTRVGNTEAFF.

This chain links TRBV5-1 with TRBJ2-2, with 14 nucleotides matching TRBD2. The CDR3 consists of 18 residues. Per the germline V gene, CDR1 is SGHRS and CDR2 is YFSETQ. V lost 4 bases to trimming and J lost 3 bases; unmatched junction nucleotides: 8. The CDR3 bases are TGCGCCAGCAGCGCGGAGGGACTAGCGGGAGTTGACACCGGGGAGCTGTTTTTT. It specifies CASSAEGLAGVDTGELFF.

V usage is TRBV6-6 and J usage is TRBJ2-7; 7 nucleotides agree with TRBD1. Germline assignment: CDR1 MNHNY and CDR2 SVGAGI (reference sequence). V dropped 5 bases and J dropped 1; count of bases not matched to a gene: 2. The CDR3 runs 13 residues. DNA for the CDR3: TGTGCCAGCAGTCCGACAGGGTCCTACGAGCAGTACTTC. It specifies CASSPTGSYEQYF.

This clone was detected only once. The chain has TRBV16 and TRBJ2-7; 8 bases are shared with TRBD1. There are 14 residues in the CDR3. Trimming cost V 5 bases and J 6 bases; bases outside gene matches: 9. In germline, CDR1 is KGHSY, CDR2 FQNENV. The CDR3 reads CASSSFQGAIEQYF. The CDR3 coding sequence is TGTGCCAGCAGCTCTTTTCAGGGGGCGATCGAGCAGTACTTC.

The rearrangement links TRBV2 to TRBJ2-7, with 10 bases matching TRBD2. The germline gives CDR1 SNHLY, CDR2 FYNNEI. With 1 base clipped from V and 5 bases from J, the junction kept 5 bases outside the gene matches. There are 15 residues in the CDR3. This CDR3 is CASSEGLAGDHEQYF. For the CDR3, the DNA is TGTGCCAGCAGTGAAGGTCTAGCGGGAGACCACGAGCAGTACTTC.

The rearrangement joins TRBV5-1 to TRBJ2-7; D may be TRBD2 (5 bases). This CDR3 region has 13 residues. V shed 0 bases and J shed 5 bases, with 9 bases lying between them. The germline V gene encodes CDR1 SGHRS and CDR2 YFSETQ. For the CDR3, the DNA is TGCGCCAGCAGCTTGGCCGGGATCCACGAGCAGTACTTC. Protein product: CASSLAGIHEQYF.

V usage is TRBV6-5 and J usage is TRBJ1-2, with D unclear. In germline, CDR1 is MNHEY, CDR2 SVGAGI. CDR3 length: 11 amino acids. V was shortened by 4 bases and J by 4 bases, with 4 bases between the two germline ends. The CDR3 loop is CASSWAYGYTF. The DNA for the CDR3 is TGTGCCAGCAGTTGGGCCTATGGCTACACCTTC.

The sample holds one count of this clone. This chain links TRBV30 with TRBJ2-6; D may correspond to TRBD1 or TRBD2 (5 bases each). Germline assignment: CDR1 GTSNPN and CDR2 SVGIG (reference sequence). Trimming shortened V by 3 bases and J by 0 bases, and 9 bases separated the two germline ends. This CDR3 comprises 15 residues. CDR3 sequence: CAWSLGTSGANVLTF. The CDR3 coding sequence is TGTGCCTGGAGCTTAGGGACCTCTGGGGCCAACGTCCTGACTTTC.

V is TRBV28 and J is TRBJ2-7; the D gene is possibly TRBD2 (5 bases). The CDR3 contains 14 residues. Germline CDR1 is MDHEN and CDR2 is SYDVKM. V was pared by 6 bases and J by 5 bases, with 17 bases between. CDR3 residues: CASSLGLDEDEQYF. CDR3 DNA sequence: TGTGCCAGCAGCCTAGGACTGGATGAGGACGAGCAGTACTTC.

The chain combines TRBV7-2 with TRBJ2-7, with D uncertain. With 1 base removed from V and 4 bases from J, the gap between germline ends came to 5 bases. Germline values: CDR1 SGHTA, CDR2 FQGNSA. This CDR3 comprises 12 residues. The DNA of the CDR3 is TGTGCCAGCAGCTTAGGTGAATACGAGCAGTACTTC. This codes for CASSLGEYEQYF.

V is TRBV7-8 and J is TRBJ2-5, with 11 bases identical to TRBD2. The germline V gene has CDR1 SGHVS and CDR2 FQNEAQ. The ends lost 5 bases at V and 4 bases at J; junction bases unmatched: 9. The CDR3 is made up of 16 amino acids. Here the CDR3 DNA reads TGTGCCAGCAGCCCAAAACTAGCGGGAGAGACAGAGACCCAGTACTTC. Translation: CASSPKLAGETETQYF.

This chain uses TRBV5-1 with TRBJ1-2, with 7 positions matching TRBD1. The germline CDR1 and CDR2 sequences are SGHRS and YFSETQ. With 0 bases clipped from V and 4 bases from J, the junction kept 6 bases outside the gene matches. The CDR3 totals 15 residues. The CDR3 nucleotides are TGCGCCAGCAGCTTGGGGTCAGGGGGAGTCTATGGCTACACCTTC. Protein sequence: CASSLGSGGVYGYTF.

V and J are TRBV4-1 and TRBJ1-1; 10 bases agree with TRBD1. The CDR3 contains 19 residues. V trimming: 0 bases; J trimming: 0 bases; junction bases outside the gene matches: 10. Germline lookup yields CDR1 MGHRA and CDR2 YSYEKL. In nucleotides, the CDR3 is TGCGCCAGCAGCCAAGAAGGGACAGGGGTATTCAGGGTGAACACTGAAGCTTTCTTT. It codes for CASSQEGTGVFRVNTEAFF.

Regarding this clone: Other nucleotide sequences in the sample specify the same CDR3. This rearrangement joins TRBV29-1 to TRBJ2-3; tentative D call: TRBD1 (5 bases). The V gene's germline CDR1 is SQVTM and CDR2 ANQGSEA. The CDR3 is made up of 13 amino acids. Trimming took off 5 bases at V and 1 base at J, with 10 bases between the two ends. CDR3 protein: CSVRQGGTDTQYF. The CDR3, as DNA: TGCAGCGTTCGGCAGGGCGGCACAGATACGCAGTATTTT.

The rearrangement uses TRBV5-8 and TRBJ1-2; D perhaps matches TRBD1 (6 bases). Trimming removed 3 bases at V and 0 bases at J, with 15 bases between. CDR3 length: 16 amino acids. Germline assignment: CDR1 SGHTS and CDR2 YDEGEE. This chain's CDR3 is CASSSAGDRPNYGYTF. CDR3 DNA: TGTGCCAGCAGCTCCGCAGGAGACAGGCCTAACTATGGCTACACCTTC.

CDR3 nucleotides: TGTGCCAGCTCACCACCACAGGGGCGAGCTAACTATGGCTACACCTTC. This sequence encodes CASSPPQGRANYGYTF. The V gene is TRBV18, the J gene TRBJ1-2; 7 bases map to TRBD1. The CDR3 is 16 amino acids. Germline V CDR1 and CDR2: KGHSH, LQKENI. The ends lost 0 bases at V and 0 bases at J; junction bases unmatched: 4.

The chain carries TRBV19 and TRBJ2-1, with TRBD2 matching 7 bases. The trim removed 3 bases at V and 8 bases at J, leaving 4 bases unmatched. This CDR3 comprises 13 residues. CDR1 is LNHDA and CDR2 is SQIVND in the germline V gene (reference sequence). DNA of the CDR3: TGTGCCAGTAGTATGACTAGCTTGTATGAGCAGTTCTTC. Translated: CASSMTSLYEQFF.

CDR3 region: CASSLSRGRGTEAFF. CDR3 DNA sequence: TGTGCCAGCAGTTTATCCAGGGGGCGCGGGACTGAAGCTTTCTTT. The chain employs TRBV27 and TRBJ1-1; 8 bases fit TRBD1. Germline V lookup: CDR1 MNHEY, CDR2 SMNVEV (reference sequence). Losses at the gene ends were 0 bases for V and 5 bases for J; bases not matched to a gene: 5. The CDR3 has 15 amino acids.

This chain connects TRBV11-2 to TRBJ1-4; D uncertain. Per the germline V gene, CDR1 is SGHAT and CDR2 is FQNNGV. The CDR3 consists of 12 residues. Deletions cut 5 bases from V and 4 bases from J, with 5 bases between. CDR3 sequence reads: CASSLYNEKLFF. DNA for the CDR3: TGTGCCAGCAGCCTTTATAATGAAAAACTGTTTTTT.

The chain joins TRBV9 to TRBJ2-3, with D unclear. Germline V gene data show CDR1 as SGDLS and CDR2 as YYNGEE. The ends were cut back, 3 bases at V and 6 bases at J, with 14 bases in the middle. This CDR3 is built from 14 residues. Here the CDR3 DNA reads TGTGCCAGCAGCGGCACTATGTTCAGGGATACGCAGTATTTT. This gives the protein CASSGTMFRDTQYF.

The rearrangement joins TRBV5-1 to TRBJ2-2; TRBD2 might be the D (6 bases). V was clipped by 1 base and J by 4 bases, with 14 bases between them. Germline V lookup: CDR1 SGHRS, CDR2 YFSETQ. The CDR3 sequence is 16 residues long. The CDR3 loop is CASSLLSSESTGELFF. CDR3 bases: TGCGCCAGCAGCTTGCTTTCTAGCGAGTCCACCGGGGAGCTGTTTTTT.

The V and J genes are TRBV11-2 and TRBJ2-5; tentative D call: TRBD1 (6 bases). Germline-derived CDR1 and CDR2 are SGHAT and FQNNGV. This CDR3 spans 13 amino acids. The V gene lost 5 bases and the J gene lost 5 bases, with 12 bases spanning the gap. CDR3 loop: CASSDQGLETQYF. CDR3 sequence (DNA): TGTGCCAGCAGCGACCAGGGGTTGGAGACCCAGTACTTC.

V usage is TRBV4-1 and J usage is TRBJ2-2, with 7 bases identical to TRBD1. Germline V lookup: CDR1 MGHRA, CDR2 YSYEKL. This CDR3 region has 16 residues. Germline trimming cut 3 bases from V and 2 bases from J; bases unmatched to any gene: 6. In DNA form, the CDR3 reads TGCGCCAGCAGCCAGGGACAGTACACAAACACCGGGGAGCTGTTTTTT. Protein sequence: CASSQGQYTNTGELFF.

The chain recombines TRBV5-4 with TRBJ2-3; D uncertain. Trimming took 1 base from V and 5 from J, leaving 8 bases between them. Germline V gene data show CDR1 as SGHNT and CDR2 as YYREEE (reference sequence). The CDR3 sequence is 13 residues long. CDR3 protein: CASSLSLGDTQYF. In DNA form, the CDR3 reads TGTGCCAGCAGCTTGTCTTTGGGAGATACGCAGTATTTT.